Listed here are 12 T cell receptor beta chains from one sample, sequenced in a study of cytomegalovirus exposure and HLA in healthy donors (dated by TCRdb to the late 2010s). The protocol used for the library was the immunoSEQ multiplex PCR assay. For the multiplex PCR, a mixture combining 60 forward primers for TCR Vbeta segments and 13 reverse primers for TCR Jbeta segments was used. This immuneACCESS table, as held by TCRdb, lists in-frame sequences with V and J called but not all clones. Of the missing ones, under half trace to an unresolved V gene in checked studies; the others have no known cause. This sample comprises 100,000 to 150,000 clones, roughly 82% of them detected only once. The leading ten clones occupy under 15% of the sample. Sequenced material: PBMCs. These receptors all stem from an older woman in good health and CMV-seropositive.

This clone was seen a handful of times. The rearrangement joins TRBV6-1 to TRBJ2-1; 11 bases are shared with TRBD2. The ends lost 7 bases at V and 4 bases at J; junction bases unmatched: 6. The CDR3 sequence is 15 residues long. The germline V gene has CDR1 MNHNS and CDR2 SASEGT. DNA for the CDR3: TGTGCCAGCATTTCACTAGCGGGGGAATACAATGAGCAGTTCTTC. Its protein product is CASISLAGEYNEQFF.

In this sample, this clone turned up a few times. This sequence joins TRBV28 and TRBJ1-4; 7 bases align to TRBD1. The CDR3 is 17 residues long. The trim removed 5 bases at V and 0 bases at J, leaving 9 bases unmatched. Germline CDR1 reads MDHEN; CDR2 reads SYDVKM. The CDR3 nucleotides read TGTGCCAGCAGTCCCCCGGGACAGCTCGCAACTAATGAAAAACTGTTTTTT. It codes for CASSPPGQLATNEKLFF. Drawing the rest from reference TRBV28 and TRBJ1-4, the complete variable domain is DVKVTQSSRYLVKRTGEKVFLECVQDMDHENMFWYRQDPGLGLRLIYFSYDVKMKEKGDIPEGYSVSREKKERFSLILESASTNQTSMYLCASSPPGQLATNEKLFFGSGTQLSVL.

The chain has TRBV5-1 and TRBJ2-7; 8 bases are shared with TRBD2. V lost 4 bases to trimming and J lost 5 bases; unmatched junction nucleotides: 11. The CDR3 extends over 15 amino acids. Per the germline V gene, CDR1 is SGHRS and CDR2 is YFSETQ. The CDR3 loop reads CASSPGGGGRNEQYF. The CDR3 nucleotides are TGCGCCAGCAGCCCCGGGGGGGGAGGTCGGAACGAGCAGTACTTC.

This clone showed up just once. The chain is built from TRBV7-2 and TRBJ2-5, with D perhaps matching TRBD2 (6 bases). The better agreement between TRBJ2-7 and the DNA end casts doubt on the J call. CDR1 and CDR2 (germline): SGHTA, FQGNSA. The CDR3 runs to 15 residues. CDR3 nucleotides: TGTGCCAGCAGCTTAGCGCGGGGATTCTCCTACGAGCAGTACTTC. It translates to CASSLARGFSYEQYF.

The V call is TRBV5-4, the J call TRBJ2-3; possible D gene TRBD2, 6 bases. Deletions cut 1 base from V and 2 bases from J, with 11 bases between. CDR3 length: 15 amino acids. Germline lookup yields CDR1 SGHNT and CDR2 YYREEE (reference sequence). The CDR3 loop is CASSLLTGATDTQYF. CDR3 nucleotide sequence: TGTGCCAGCAGCTTGTTGACGGGAGCCACAGATACGCAGTATTTT.

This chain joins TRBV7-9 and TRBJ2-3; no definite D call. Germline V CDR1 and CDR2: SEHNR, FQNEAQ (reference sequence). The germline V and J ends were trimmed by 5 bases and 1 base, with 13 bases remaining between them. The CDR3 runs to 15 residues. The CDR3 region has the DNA TGTGCCAGCAGCCTCGCCATAGTTGGCACAGATACGCAGTATTTT. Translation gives CASSLAIVGTDTQYF.

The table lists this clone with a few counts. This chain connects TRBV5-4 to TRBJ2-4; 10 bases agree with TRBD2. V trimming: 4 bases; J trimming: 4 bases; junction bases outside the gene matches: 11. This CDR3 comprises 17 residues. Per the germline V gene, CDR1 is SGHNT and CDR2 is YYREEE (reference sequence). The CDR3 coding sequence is TGTGCCAGCAGCCCTTGGGGTAGCGGGGGGAGGAAAAACATTCAGTACTTC. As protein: CASSPWGSGGRKNIQYF.

The CDR3 spells CGTGTGNEKLFF. As DNA, the CDR3 is TGTGGCACCGGGACAGGGAATGAAAAACTGTTTTTT. This rearrangement joins TRBV19 to TRBJ1-4; 9 positions agree with TRBD1. The CDR3 is made up of 12 amino acids. Germline CDR1 reads LNHDA; CDR2 reads SQIVND (reference sequence).

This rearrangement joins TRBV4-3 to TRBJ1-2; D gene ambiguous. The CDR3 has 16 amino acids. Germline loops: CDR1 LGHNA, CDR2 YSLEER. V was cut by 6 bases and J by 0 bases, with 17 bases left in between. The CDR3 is CASSIVGSLANYGYTF. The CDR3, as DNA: TGCGCCAGCAGTATCGTTGGGAGTTTAGCTAACTATGGCTACACCTTC.

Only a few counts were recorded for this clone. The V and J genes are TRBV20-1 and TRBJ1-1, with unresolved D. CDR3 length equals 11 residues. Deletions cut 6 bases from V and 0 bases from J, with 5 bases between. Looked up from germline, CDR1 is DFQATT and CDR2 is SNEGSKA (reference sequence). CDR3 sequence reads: CSATMNTEAFF. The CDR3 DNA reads TGCAGTGCCACAATGAACACTGAAGCTTTCTTT.

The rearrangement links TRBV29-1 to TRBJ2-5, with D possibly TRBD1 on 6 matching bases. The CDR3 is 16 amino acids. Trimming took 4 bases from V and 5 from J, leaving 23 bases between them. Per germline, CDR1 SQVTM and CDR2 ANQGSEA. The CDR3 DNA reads TGCAGCGTTGCTGACAGGCGGGTGGGCTTGAAGGAGACCCAGTACTTC. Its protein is CSVADRRVGLKETQYF.

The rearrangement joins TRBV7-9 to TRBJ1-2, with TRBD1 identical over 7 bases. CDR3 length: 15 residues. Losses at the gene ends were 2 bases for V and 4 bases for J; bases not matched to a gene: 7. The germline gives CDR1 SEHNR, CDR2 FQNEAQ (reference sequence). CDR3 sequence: CASSLYPGQIYGYTF. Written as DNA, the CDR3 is TGTGCCAGCAGCTTATATCCGGGACAGATCTATGGCTACACCTTC.